Included here is one T cell receptor beta chain sequence, with context. The data belong to a study of blood T cell repertoires in COVID-19. Across the whole study: Some COVID-19 samples were acute and others convalescent; all came from the United States, Italy and Spain.

The authors' processing: Estimation of nucleated cell counts was performed using reference gene primer amplification. The repertoire was sequenced with immunoSEQ multiplex PCR; TCRdb's copy has only in-frame clones and lacks some. The V and J calls and the clone size are those of that table, but D and trimming were determined from the DNA. The data show 370,000 or so clones, with more than 70% seen just once and about 1.5% held by the top ten. The study drew participants aged about 18 to 89 years from some 23 US areas. Donors were grouped by their self-reported clinical history. The germline CDR1 and CDR2 sequences are SGHRS and YFSETQ. V lost 1 base to trimming and J lost 1 base; unmatched junction nucleotides: 6. The CDR3 runs 16 residues.

This sequence joins TRBV5-1 and TRBJ2-5; 8 bases fit TRBD2. The origin of this receptor is a man aged 25 to 40 who had recovered from COVID-19. Sequencing was done on a sample of PBMCs or T cells enriched from blood (not recorded which). As DNA, the CDR3 is TGCGCCAGCAGCTTGTTCAGGCGGGGGGCCCAAGAGACCCAGTACTTC. Its protein product is CASSLFRRGAQETQYF.